This note documents a single T cell receptor beta chain sequence. Its matching antigen is unknown. TCRdb keeps only in-frame clones here, not all; method: immunoSEQ multiplex PCR. In the table there are about 79,000 clones, 80% to 95% of which are singletons. The entry originates in a study of OX40 agonist ivuxolimab in advanced cancers. For the study at large: The study enrolled dose-escalation patients with hepatocellular carcinoma, melanoma, renal cell or head and neck cancer. Overall study findings and caveats: Compared with CD4+, CD8+ T cells on average had more expanded clones. Normalized T-cell clonal expansion was also low in some nonresponders. Researchers did not establish what antigens the expanded peripheral T cells target.

V was cut by 7 bases and J by 6 bases, with 20 bases left in between. Germline V gives CDR1 MDHEN, CDR2 SYDVKM. The CDR3 covers 15 residues. V is TRBV28 and J is TRBJ2-3; D possibly corresponds to TRBD2 (6 bases). Here the sequenced sample was CD4+ or CD8+ T cells sorted from blood, taken in a trial of the OX40 agonist ivuxolimab. This receptor was taken from an adult with an advanced solid tumor such as melanoma, head and neck, liver or kidney cancer. The CDR3 loop is CASTKMGGPRDTQYF. As DNA, the CDR3 is TGTGCCAGCACCAAAATGGGGGGACCGCGGGATACGCAGTATTTT.